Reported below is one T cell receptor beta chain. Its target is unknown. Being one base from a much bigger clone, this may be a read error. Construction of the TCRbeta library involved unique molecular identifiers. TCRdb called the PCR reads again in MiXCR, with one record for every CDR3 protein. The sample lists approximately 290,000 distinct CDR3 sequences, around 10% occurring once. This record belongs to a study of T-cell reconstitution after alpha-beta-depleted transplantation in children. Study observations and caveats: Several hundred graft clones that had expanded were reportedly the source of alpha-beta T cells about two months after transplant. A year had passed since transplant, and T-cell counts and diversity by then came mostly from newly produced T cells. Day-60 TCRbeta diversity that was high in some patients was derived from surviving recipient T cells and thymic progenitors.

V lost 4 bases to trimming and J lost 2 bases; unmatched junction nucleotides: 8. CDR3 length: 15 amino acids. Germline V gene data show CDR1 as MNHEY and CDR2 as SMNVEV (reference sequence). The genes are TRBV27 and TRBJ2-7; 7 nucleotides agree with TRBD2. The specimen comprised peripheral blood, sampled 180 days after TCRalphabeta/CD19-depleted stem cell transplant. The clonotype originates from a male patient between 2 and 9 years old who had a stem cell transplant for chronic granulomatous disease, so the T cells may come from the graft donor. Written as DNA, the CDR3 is TGTGCCAGCAGTTGGGGGGGGGAGCGGGCCTACGAGCAGTACTTC. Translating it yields CASSWGGERAYEQYF.